One T cell receptor beta chain is described in this entry. The data are from a study of blood T cell repertoires in COVID-19. This table comes from immunoSEQ multiplex PCR, and its TCRdb copy is limited to in-frame clones, with some not included. The sample carries 160,000 or so clones, 89% recorded once. The J segment lost 0 bases and the V segment lost 4 bases, leaving 3 bases of the junction unmatched. Per the germline V gene, CDR1 is MNHEY and CDR2 is SVGAGI. The CDR3 spans 16 residues. The sample consisted of peripheral blood. This TCR was recovered from a man aged 60 to 69 with acute or convalescent COVID-19. This chain joins TRBV6-5 and TRBJ2-3; 11 bases line up with TRBD2. CDR3 sequence reads: CASSFRLAGSTDTQYF. In DNA, the CDR3 is TGTGCCAGCAGTTTTCGACTAGCGGGGAGCACAGATACGCAGTATTTT.